This paragraph covers one T cell receptor beta chain sequence. Its antigen is unidentified. Donors were nominally healthy when sampled, though unrecorded immune exposures were likely. PCR primers comprised 60 Vbeta and 13 Jbeta primers. Clones were sequenced by immunoSEQ multiplex PCR, and TCRdb holds only the in-frame ones, with some missing. The sample includes roughly 90,000 clones, around 85% of them seen just once. The CDR3 extends over 13 amino acids. The V gene's germline CDR1 is SGHRS and CDR2 YFSETQ. V lost 5 bases to trimming and J lost 15 bases; unmatched junction nucleotides: 12. This entry belongs to a study of cytomegalovirus exposure and HLA in healthy donors. Study summary: The Caucasian-associated ancestry cluster held around 81% of around 380 genotyped donors. Broader study findings: Evidence from a later analysis indicated that most CMV-associated TCR beta chains looked HLA-restricted.

The receptor was isolated from a man younger than 35 in good health and CMV-seronegative. The sequenced sample was PBMCs. The chain combines TRBV5-1 with TRBJ2-1; TRBD2 matches at 9 bases. The CDR3 loop reads CASRVRASGKAFF. In nucleotides, the CDR3 is TGCGCCAGCAGGGTGAGGGCTAGCGGGAAGGCGTTCTTC. Variable domain in full (rest from reference TRBV5-1 and TRBJ2-1): KAGVTQTPRYLIKTRGQQVTLSCSPISGHRSVSWYQQTPGQGLQFLFEYFSETQRNKGNFPGRFSGRQFSNSRSEMNVSTLELGDSALYLCASRVRASGKAFFGPGTRLTVL.